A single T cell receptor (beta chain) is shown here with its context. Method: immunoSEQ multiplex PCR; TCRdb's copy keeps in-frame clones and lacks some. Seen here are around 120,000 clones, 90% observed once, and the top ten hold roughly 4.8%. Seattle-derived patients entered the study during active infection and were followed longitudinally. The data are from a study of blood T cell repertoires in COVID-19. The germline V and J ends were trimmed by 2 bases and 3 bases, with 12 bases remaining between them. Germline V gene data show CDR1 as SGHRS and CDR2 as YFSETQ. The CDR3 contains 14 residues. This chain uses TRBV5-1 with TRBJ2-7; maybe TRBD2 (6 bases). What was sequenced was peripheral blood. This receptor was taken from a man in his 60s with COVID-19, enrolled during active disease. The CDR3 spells CASSFSGSVYEQYF. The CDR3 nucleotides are TGCGCCAGCAGCTTTAGCGGTTCGGTCTACGAGCAGTACTTC.